A few counts support the clone carrying this T cell receptor beta chain. Its target is unknown. The PCR had 60 Vbeta and 13 Jbeta primers. Produced via immunoSEQ multiplex PCR; TCRdb's table is partial and in-frame only. This table has approximately 130,000 clones, 60% to 85% appearing once. This sample was taken from a study of cytomegalovirus exposure and HLA in healthy donors. Findings of the study overall: The study flagged approximately 180 TCR beta chains as cytomegalovirus-associated. Compared with the roughly 700-donor mean, an Asian-associated ancestry cluster reportedly had fewer N-insertions, according to a later analysis.

The CDR3 spans 12 residues. Germline values: CDR1 SQVTM, CDR2 ANQGSEA. V was trimmed by 7 bases and J by 4 bases, leaving 13 bases between them. The chain links TRBV29-1 to TRBJ1-1; D is ambiguous. This receptor was obtained from a young man in good health and CMV-seronegative. The sequenced material came from PBMCs. The DNA for the CDR3 is TGCAGCGCCAAGGTCGAGGTCACTGAAGCTTTCTTT. It yields the protein CSAKVEVTEAFF.